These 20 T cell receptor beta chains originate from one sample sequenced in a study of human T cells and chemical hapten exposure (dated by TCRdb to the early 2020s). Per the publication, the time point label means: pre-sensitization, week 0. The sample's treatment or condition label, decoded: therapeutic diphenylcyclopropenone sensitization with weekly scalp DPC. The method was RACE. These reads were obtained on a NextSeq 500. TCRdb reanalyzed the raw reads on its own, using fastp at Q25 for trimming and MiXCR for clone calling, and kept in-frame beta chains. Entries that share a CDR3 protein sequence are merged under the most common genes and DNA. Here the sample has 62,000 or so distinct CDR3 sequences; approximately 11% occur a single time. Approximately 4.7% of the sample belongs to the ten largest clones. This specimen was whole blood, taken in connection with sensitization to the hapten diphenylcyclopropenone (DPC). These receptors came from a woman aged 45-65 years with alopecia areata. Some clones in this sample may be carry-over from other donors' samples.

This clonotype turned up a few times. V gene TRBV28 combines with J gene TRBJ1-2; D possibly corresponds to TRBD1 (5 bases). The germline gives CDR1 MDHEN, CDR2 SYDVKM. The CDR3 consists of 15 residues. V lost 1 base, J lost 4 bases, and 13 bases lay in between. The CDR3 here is CASSLLVTEGYGYTF. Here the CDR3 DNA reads TGTGCCAGCAGTTTATTAGTGACAGAAGGCTATGGCTACACCTTC.

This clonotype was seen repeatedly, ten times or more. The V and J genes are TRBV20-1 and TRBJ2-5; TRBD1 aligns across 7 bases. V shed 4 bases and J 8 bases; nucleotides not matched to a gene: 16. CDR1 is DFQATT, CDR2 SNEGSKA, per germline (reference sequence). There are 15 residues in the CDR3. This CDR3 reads CSAITGARGRGTQYF. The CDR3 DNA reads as TGCAGTGCTATAACAGGGGCCCGGGGCAGGGGTACCCAGTACTTC.

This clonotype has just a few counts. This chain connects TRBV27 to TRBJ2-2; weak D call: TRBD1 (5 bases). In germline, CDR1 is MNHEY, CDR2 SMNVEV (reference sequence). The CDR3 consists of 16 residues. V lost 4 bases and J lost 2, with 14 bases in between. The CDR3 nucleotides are TGTGCCAGCAGTTCTCCAGGCAGGGCTAACACCGGGGAGCTGTTTTTT. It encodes CASSSPGRANTGELFF.

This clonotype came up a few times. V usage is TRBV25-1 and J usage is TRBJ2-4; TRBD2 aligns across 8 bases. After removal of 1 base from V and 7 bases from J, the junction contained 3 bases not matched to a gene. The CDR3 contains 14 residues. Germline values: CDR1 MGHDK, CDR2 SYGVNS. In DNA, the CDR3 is TGTGCCAGCAGTGAATCTAGCGGGTTCAACATTCAGTACTTC. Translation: CASSESSGFNIQYF.

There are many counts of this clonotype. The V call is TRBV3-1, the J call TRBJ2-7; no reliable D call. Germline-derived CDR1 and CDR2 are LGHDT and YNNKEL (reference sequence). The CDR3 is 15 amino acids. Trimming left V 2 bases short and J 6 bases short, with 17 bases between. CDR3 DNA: TGTGCCAGCAGCCAAAGGGTCATATATCCTAGCGAGCAGTACTTC. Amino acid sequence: CASSQRVIYPSEQYF.

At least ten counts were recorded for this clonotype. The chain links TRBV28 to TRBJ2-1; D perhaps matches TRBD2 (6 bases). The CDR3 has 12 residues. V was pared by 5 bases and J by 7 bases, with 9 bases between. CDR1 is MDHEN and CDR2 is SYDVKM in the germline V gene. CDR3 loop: CASSTTSNEQFF. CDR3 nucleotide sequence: TGTGCCAGCAGTACGACTAGTAATGAGCAGTTCTTC.

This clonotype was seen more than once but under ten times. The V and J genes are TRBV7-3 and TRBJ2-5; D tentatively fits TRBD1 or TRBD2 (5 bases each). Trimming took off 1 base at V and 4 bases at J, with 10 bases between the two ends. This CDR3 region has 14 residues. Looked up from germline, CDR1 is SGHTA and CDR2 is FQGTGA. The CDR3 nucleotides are TGTGCCAGCAGCTTAAGTGGGACGGGAGAGACCCAGTACTTC. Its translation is CASSLSGTGETQYF.

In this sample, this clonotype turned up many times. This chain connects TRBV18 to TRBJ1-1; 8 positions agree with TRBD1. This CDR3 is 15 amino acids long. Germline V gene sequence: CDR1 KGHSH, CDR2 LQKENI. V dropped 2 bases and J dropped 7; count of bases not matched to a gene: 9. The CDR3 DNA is TGTGCCAGCTCACCATTATCCAGGGGGCAGGGTGAAGCTTTCTTT. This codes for CASSPLSRGQGEAFF.

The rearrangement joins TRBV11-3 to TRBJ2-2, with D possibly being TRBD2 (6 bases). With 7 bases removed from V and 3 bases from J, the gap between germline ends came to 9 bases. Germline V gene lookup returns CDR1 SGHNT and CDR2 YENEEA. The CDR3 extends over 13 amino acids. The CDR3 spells CASKQRDTGELFF. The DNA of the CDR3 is TGTGCCAGCAAACAGCGGGACACCGGGGAGCTGTTTTTT.

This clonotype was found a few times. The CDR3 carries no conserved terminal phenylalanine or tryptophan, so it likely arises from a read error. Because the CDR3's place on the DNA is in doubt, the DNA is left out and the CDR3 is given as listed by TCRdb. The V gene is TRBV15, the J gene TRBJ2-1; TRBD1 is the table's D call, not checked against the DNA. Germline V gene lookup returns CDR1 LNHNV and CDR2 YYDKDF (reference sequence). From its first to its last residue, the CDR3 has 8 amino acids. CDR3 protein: CATSWPGV.

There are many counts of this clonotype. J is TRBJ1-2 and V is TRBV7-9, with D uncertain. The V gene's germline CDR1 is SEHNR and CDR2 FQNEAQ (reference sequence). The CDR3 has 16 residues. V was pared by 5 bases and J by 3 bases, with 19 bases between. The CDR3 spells CASSLGVAGGHYGYTF. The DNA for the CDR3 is TGTGCCAGCAGCCTTGGCGTGGCCGGAGGGCACTATGGCTACACCTTC.

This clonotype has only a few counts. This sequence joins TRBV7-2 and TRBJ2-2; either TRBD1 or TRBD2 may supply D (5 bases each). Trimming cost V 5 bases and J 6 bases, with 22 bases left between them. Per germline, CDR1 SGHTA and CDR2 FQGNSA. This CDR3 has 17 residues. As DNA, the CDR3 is TGTGCCAGCAGCGCACGACGGGACGAGAGGATATCCGGGGAGCTGTTTTTT. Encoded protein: CASSARRDERISGELFF.

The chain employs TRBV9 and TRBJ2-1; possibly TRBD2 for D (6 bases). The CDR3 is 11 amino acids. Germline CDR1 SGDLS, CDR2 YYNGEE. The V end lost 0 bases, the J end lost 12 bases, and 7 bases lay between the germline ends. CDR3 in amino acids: CASSVGGVQFF. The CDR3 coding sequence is TGTGCCAGCAGCGTAGGCGGGGTGCAGTTCTTC.

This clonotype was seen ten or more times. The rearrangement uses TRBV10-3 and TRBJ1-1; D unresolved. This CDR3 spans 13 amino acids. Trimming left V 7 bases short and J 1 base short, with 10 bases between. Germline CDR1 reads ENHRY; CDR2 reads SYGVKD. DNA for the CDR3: TGTGCCATCACGGTCGGAGCGAACACTGAAGCTTTCTTT. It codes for CAITVGANTEAFF.

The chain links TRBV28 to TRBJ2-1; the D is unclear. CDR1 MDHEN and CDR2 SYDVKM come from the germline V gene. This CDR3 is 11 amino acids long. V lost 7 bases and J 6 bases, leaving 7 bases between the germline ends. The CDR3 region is CASTEGNEQFF. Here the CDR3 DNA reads TGTGCCAGCACCGAAGGCAATGAGCAGTTCTTC.

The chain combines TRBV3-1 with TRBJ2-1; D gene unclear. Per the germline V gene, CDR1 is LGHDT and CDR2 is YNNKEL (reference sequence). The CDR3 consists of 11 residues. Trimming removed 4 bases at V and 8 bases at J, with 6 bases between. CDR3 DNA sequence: TGTGCCAGCAGCCTTCTCCATGAGCAGTTCTTC. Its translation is CASSLLHEQFF.

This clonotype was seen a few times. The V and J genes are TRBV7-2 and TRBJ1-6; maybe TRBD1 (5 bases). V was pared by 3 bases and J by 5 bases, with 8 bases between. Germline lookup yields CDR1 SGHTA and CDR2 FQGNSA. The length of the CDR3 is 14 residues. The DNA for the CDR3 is TGTGCCAGCAGCTTTGACAGTAATAATTCACCCCTCCACTTT. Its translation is CASSFDSNNSPLHF.

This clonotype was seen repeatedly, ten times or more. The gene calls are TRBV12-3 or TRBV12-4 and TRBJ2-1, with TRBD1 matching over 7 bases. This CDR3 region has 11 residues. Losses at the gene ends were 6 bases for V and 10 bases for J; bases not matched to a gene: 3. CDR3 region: CASRGQTEQFF. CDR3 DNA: TGTGCCAGCAGGGGACAGACCGAGCAGTTCTTC.

CDR3 region: CASSRDRFSGEQYF. Written as DNA, the CDR3 is TGTGCCAGCAGTCGGGACCGGTTTTCGGGTGAGCAGTACTTC. J is TRBJ2-7 and V is TRBV28; TRBD1 or TRBD2 may be the D gene (5 bases each). The CDR3 is 14 amino acids. The germline gives CDR1 MDHEN, CDR2 SYDVKM. Between the trimmed V and J ends, which lost 5 bases and 7 bases, there was a span of 18 bases.

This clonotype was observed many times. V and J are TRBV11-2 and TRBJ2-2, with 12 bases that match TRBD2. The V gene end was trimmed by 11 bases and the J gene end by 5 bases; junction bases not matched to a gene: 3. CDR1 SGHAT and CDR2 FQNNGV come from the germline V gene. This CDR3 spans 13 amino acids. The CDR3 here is CAQTSGRTGELFF. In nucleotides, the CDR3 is TGTGCCCAGACTAGCGGGAGAACCGGGGAGCTGTTTTTT.